One sample yielded the 2 T cell receptor beta chains listed below, sequenced in a study of human T cells and chemical hapten exposure. Time point noted: patch test 1, 2 weeks after DPC sensitization. The treatment was: therapeutic diphenylcyclopropenone sensitization with weekly scalp DPC. From the RACE reads, TCRdb called clonotypes with MiXCR, one entry per CDR3 protein. The sample yields 150,000 to 200,000 distinct CDR3 sequences, approximately 15% seen once. This specimen consisted of whole blood, obtained in connection with sensitization to the hapten diphenylcyclopropenone (DPC). Source of these receptors: a woman aged 30 to 39 with alopecia areata. Some clones in this sample may be carry-over from other donors' samples.

This clonotype appeared a few times. The V gene is TRBV5-1, the J gene TRBJ2-1, with no clear D. This CDR3 is built from 14 residues. V gave up 1 base and J gave up 9 bases, with 14 bases separating them. The V gene's germline CDR1 is SGHRS and CDR2 YFSETQ. The DNA of the CDR3 is TGCGCCAGCAGCTTGACCCCCGTCTCCTCTGAGCAGTTCTTC. Protein: CASSLTPVSSEQFF. Combining the CDR3 with reference TRBV5-1 and TRBJ2-1 gives the whole variable domain KAGVTQTPRYLIKTRGQQVTLSCSPISGHRSVSWYQQTPGQGLQFLFEYFSETQRNKGNFPGRFSGRQFSNSRSEMNVSTLELGDSALYLCASSLTPVSSEQFFGPGTRLTVL.

This clonotype has a handful of counts. J is TRBJ2-3 and V is TRBV7-2; no clear D gene. Per germline, CDR1 SGHTA and CDR2 FQGNSA. The germline V and J ends were trimmed by 2 bases and 1 base, with 7 bases remaining between them. The CDR3 contains 14 residues. This CDR3 is CASSLSPGTDTQYF. The CDR3 bases are TGTGCCAGCAGCTTAAGCCCAGGCACAGATACGCAGTATTTT.